Included here is one T cell receptor (beta chain) sequence, with context. Its antigen remains unidentified. The table came from immunoSEQ multiplex PCR; TCRdb's copy has only in-frame clones and leaves some out. This sample yields 65,000 to 95,000 clones, of which 84% are seen a single time; around a fifth belongs to the top ten. Collection occurred without any documented infections or immune events in donors. These data belong to a study of identifying expanded T cells in peripheral blood. J was trimmed by 0 bases and V by 4 bases; bases with no gene match: 9. CDR1 is SEHNR, CDR2 FQNEAQ, per germline (reference sequence). The CDR3 sequence is 16 residues long. Study observations and caveats: Variance in clone template counts between approximately two-week samples significantly increased with total template count across all healthy donors.

Sequencing was carried out using blood. This chain uses TRBV7-9 with TRBJ2-7; 7 bases line up with TRBD2. This clonotype originated in a person between 18 and 69 years old in good health. The chain's CDR3 is CASSSDWGGNSYEQYF. In DNA form, the CDR3 reads TGTGCCAGCAGCTCCGATTGGGGGGGAAACTCCTACGAGCAGTACTTC.